Presented here are 29 T cell receptor beta chains from one specimen sequenced in a study of blood T cell repertoires in COVID-19 (dated by TCRdb to 2020 to 2022). Library preparation employed the immunoSEQ multiplex PCR assay. Entries here come from immuneACCESS through TCRdb and include only in-frame sequences with V and J called. Some clones fail to appear in such tables; in the studies checked, an unresolved V gene covers under half of the shortfall, and the cause of the remainder is unknown. Within this sample are over 150,000 clones, with about 80% of them counted one time only. The top ten clonotypes cover under 13% of the sample. The sample consisted of peripheral blood. These receptors were taken from a man aged 65 to 79 with active or convalescent COVID-19.

This clone was picked up a small number of times. The gene calls are TRBV10-3 and TRBJ2-7; TRBD2 agrees at 7 bases. This CDR3 has 16 amino acids. Germline assignment: CDR1 ENHRY and CDR2 SYGVKD. Unmatched junction bases numbered 9, after V lost 0 bases and J lost 4 bases. The CDR3 protein is CAISESGGRRSYEQYF. The CDR3 DNA reads as TGTGCCATCAGTGAGTCCGGGGGGAGACGGTCGTACGAGCAGTACTTC.

The chain combines TRBV5-1 with TRBJ1-5, with D possibly matching TRBD1 (5 bases). Germline V gene sequence: CDR1 SGHRS, CDR2 YFSETQ. Trimming pared 4 bases from V and 0 bases from J, leaving 11 bases between. This CDR3 is 15 amino acids long. CDR3 in DNA: TGCGCCAGCAGCCCAGGGACTTATAGCAATCAGCCCCAGCATTTT. Translating gives CASSPGTYSNQPQHF.

In DNA, the CDR3 is TGTGCCAGCAGCAGAGCCTACCCCCAGAAGGGGAGGGGAGAGACCCAGTACTTC. It yields the protein CASSRAYPQKGRGETQYF. The chain joins TRBV7-2 to TRBJ2-5; 7 bases line up with TRBD2. From germline, CDR1 is SGHTA and CDR2 FQGNSA. V shed 5 bases and J 4 bases; nucleotides not matched to a gene: 19. This CDR3 has 18 amino acids.

V and J are TRBV6-2 or TRBV6-3 and TRBJ2-1, with TRBD2 as a possible D gene (7 bases). Germline assignment: CDR1 MNHEY and CDR2 SVGEGT. Trimming shortened V by 5 bases and J by 0 bases, and 17 bases separated the two germline ends. There are 17 residues in the CDR3. The CDR3 spells CASSTNRGAPSYNEQFF. Written as DNA, the CDR3 is TGTGCCAGCAGTACAAACCGGGGGGCCCCCTCCTACAATGAGCAGTTCTTC.

This clone was seen only once. The V and J genes are TRBV5-8 and TRBJ2-1; possible D gene TRBD1, 6 bases. CDR1 is SGHTS and CDR2 is YDEGEE in the germline V gene. With 1 base removed from V and 4 bases from J, the gap between germline ends came to 12 bases. There are 15 residues in the CDR3. CDR3 DNA: TGTGCCAGCAGCTTGCAAGGGGGTCTTTACAATGAGCAGTTCTTC. Translated, it gives CASSLQGGLYNEQFF.

This chain connects TRBV28 to TRBJ2-2, with 8 positions matching TRBD2. The length of the CDR3 is 16 residues. Trimming removed 5 bases from V and 4 bases from J; junction bases left unmatched: 9. CDR1 is MDHEN and CDR2 is SYDVKM in the germline V gene. The CDR3 nucleotides read TGTGCCAGCAGTGCCGGGACTAGGGGGAGCACCGGGGAGCTGTTTTTT. Residues: CASSAGTRGSTGELFF. Full variable domain (missing parts from reference TRBV28 and TRBJ2-2): DVKVTQSSRYLVKRTGEKVFLECVQDMDHENMFWYRQDPGLGLRLIYFSYDVKMKEKGDIPEGYSVSREKKERFSLILESASTNQTSMYLCASSAGTRGSTGELFFGEGSRLTVL.

There are many counts of this clone. This sequence joins TRBV7-3 and TRBJ2-1; 7 bases map to TRBD1. The length of the CDR3 is 13 residues. With 5 bases clipped from V and 5 bases from J, the junction kept 3 bases outside the gene matches. Germline loops: CDR1 SGHTA, CDR2 FQGTGA. The CDR3 nucleotides read TGTGCCAGCAGCCTGGACAGGAACAATGAGCAGTTCTTC. It specifies CASSLDRNNEQFF.

DNA of the CDR3: TGCGCCAGCAGCTCGGAGCGGACTGGGGGCGCTGAAAAACTGTTTTTT. It yields the protein CASSSERTGGAEKLFF. The V call is TRBV5-1, the J call TRBJ1-4, with D possibly being TRBD1 (6 bases). Trimming cost V 3 bases and J 7 bases, with 19 bases left between them. Germline values: CDR1 SGHRS, CDR2 YFSETQ. The length of the CDR3 is 16 residues.

V and J are TRBV7-2 and TRBJ2-1; TRBD2 aligns across 7 bases. The CDR3 loop spans 14 amino acids. Germline CDR1 and CDR2: SGHTA and FQGNSA. Trimming cost V 5 bases and J 4 bases; bases outside gene matches: 5. CDR3 residues: CASSRDYLYNEQFF. CDR3 nucleotides: TGTGCCAGCAGCAGGGACTATCTTTACAATGAGCAGTTCTTC.

The chain has TRBV29-1 and TRBJ1-2, with 7 bases that match TRBD1. J lost 4 bases, V lost 6 bases, and 11 bases had no gene match. The CDR3 spans 14 residues. Germline loops: CDR1 SQVTM, CDR2 ANQGSEA. The CDR3 nucleotides are TGCAGCGTGGCCACAGGGACAGTTGGCTATGGCTACACCTTC. Protein: CSVATGTVGYGYTF.

The V and J genes are TRBV6-5 and TRBJ1-5; no reliable D call. Germline V gene sequence: CDR1 MNHEY, CDR2 SVGAGI. CDR3 length: 12 residues. Trimming pared 7 bases from V and 9 bases from J, leaving 13 bases between. CDR3 nucleotides: TGTGCCAGCACCGAGCATCTCTCGCCCCAGCATTTT. It specifies CASTEHLSPQHF.

V usage is TRBV6-5 and J usage is TRBJ1-1; D is undetermined. V was pared by 0 bases and J by 0 bases, with 8 bases between. The CDR3 is 15 amino acids. Germline CDR1 reads MNHEY; CDR2 reads SVGAGI. The CDR3 nucleotides read TGTGCCAGCAGTTACTCGCGGCATGTGAACACTGAAGCTTTCTTT. It is translated as CASSYSRHVNTEAFF.

The rearrangement uses TRBV18 and TRBJ2-1; 16 bases fit TRBD2. After removal of 6 bases from V and 2 bases from J, the junction contained 1 base not matched to a gene. The CDR3 spans 16 residues. Germline CDR1 is KGHSH and CDR2 is LQKENI. CDR3 amino acids: CASSGTSGGAYNEQFF. CDR3 nucleotides: TGTGCCAGCTCTGGGACTAGCGGGGGGGCCTACAATGAGCAGTTCTTC.

V usage is TRBV2 and J usage is TRBJ2-7; D unclear. CDR1 is SNHLY and CDR2 is FYNNEI in the germline V gene. This CDR3 has 14 residues. V was clipped by 7 bases and J by 0 bases, with 13 bases between them. The CDR3 nucleotides are TGTGCCAGCAAAGTCACGGAGTTCTCCTACGAGCAGTACTTC. The encoded protein is CASKVTEFSYEQYF.

This chain uses TRBV5-1 with TRBJ2-7; 8 bases fit TRBD2. Germline assignment: CDR1 SGHRS and CDR2 YFSETQ. The CDR3 has 16 amino acids. The junction had 7 bases not matched to a gene; V was cut back by 0 bases and J by 2 bases. The CDR3 DNA is TGCGCCAGCAGCTTGGCGGTAGGTAGCGGGACCTACGAGCAGTACTTC. It translates to CASSLAVGSGTYEQYF.

V usage is TRBV7-2 and J usage is TRBJ1-2; D unclear. This CDR3 comprises 14 residues. From germline, CDR1 is SGHTA and CDR2 FQGNSA. V dropped 7 bases and J dropped 1 base, with 13 bases sitting between them. This CDR3 reads CASTPYRVNYGYTF. The CDR3 DNA sequence: TGTGCCAGCACCCCTTATCGGGTTAACTATGGCTACACCTTC.

The V call is TRBV11-2, the J call TRBJ1-1; D remains unclear. Between the trimmed V and J ends, which lost 2 bases and 1 base, there was a span of 5 bases. The CDR3 loop spans 13 amino acids. Germline loops: CDR1 SGHAT, CDR2 FQNNGV. For the CDR3, the DNA is TGTGCCAGCAGCTTAAGAGGGAACACTGAAGCTTTCTTT. Translation gives CASSLRGNTEAFF.

In its sample, this clone was seen once. This sequence joins TRBV28 and TRBJ1-1; D ambiguous. Per germline, CDR1 MDHEN and CDR2 SYDVKM. The CDR3 extends over 14 amino acids. Trimming cost V 2 bases and J 1 base, with 8 bases left between them. The CDR3 reads CASSLMRSNTEAFF. CDR3 sequence (DNA): TGTGCCAGCAGTTTAATGAGATCGAACACTGAAGCTTTCTTT.

The chain joins TRBV7-2 to TRBJ1-1; a possible D gene is TRBD1 (5 bases). Trimming took 5 bases from V and 5 from J, leaving 9 bases between them. The germline gives CDR1 SGHTA, CDR2 FQGNSA. CDR3 size: 12 residues. CDR3: CASSLWTTEAFF. The CDR3 DNA sequence: TGTGCCAGCAGCCTATGGACAACTGAAGCTTTCTTT.

This rearrangement joins TRBV7-9 to TRBJ1-1; maybe TRBD1 (6 bases). There are 16 residues in the CDR3. Trimming left V 4 bases short and J 0 bases short, with 15 bases between. Germline loops: CDR1 SEHNR, CDR2 FQNEAQ (reference sequence). The CDR3 coding sequence is TGTGCCAGCAGCTCCCGACAGGCAAAAATGAACACTGAAGCTTTCTTT. Protein: CASSSRQAKMNTEAFF.

The chain couples TRBV7-2 to TRBJ1-4; 9 nucleotides match TRBD1. CDR3 length: 18 amino acids. V lost 5 bases, J lost 0 bases, and 10 bases stayed unmatched. Germline V gene data show CDR1 as SGHTA and CDR2 as FQGNSA. CDR3 nucleotides: TGTGCCAGCAGCCTTAGCGGGGACAGGGATGCAACTAATGAAAAACTGTTTTTT. It is translated as CASSLSGDRDATNEKLFF.

This clone was seen a handful of times. The gene calls are TRBV9 and TRBJ2-1; TRBD2 matches at 10 bases. V shed 3 bases, J shed 5 bases, and the junction held 8 bases outside the gene matches. Germline lookup yields CDR1 SGDLS and CDR2 YYNGEE. The CDR3 sequence is 16 residues long. CDR3 sequence: CASSGLAGVWNNEQFF. CDR3 sequence (DNA): TGTGCCAGCAGCGGCCTAGCGGGAGTCTGGAACAATGAGCAGTTCTTC. Drawing the rest from reference TRBV9 and TRBJ2-1, the complete variable domain is DSGVTQTPKHLITATGQRVTLRCSPRSGDLSVYWYQQSLDQGLQFLIQYYNGEERAKGNILERFSAQQFPDLHSELNLSSLELGDSALYFCASSGLAGVWNNEQFFGPGTRLTVL.

The rearrangement uses TRBV15 and TRBJ2-7, with D perhaps matching TRBD1 (7 bases). CDR3 length: 14 residues. Trimming removed 1 base at V and 5 bases at J, with 12 bases between. Looked up from germline, CDR1 is LNHNV and CDR2 is YYDKDF (reference sequence). In DNA form, the CDR3 reads TGTGCCACCAGCAGAGGGGGGGACAGCCACGAGCAGTACTTC. Its translation: CATSRGGDSHEQYF. Full variable domain (missing parts from reference TRBV15 and TRBJ2-7): DAMVIQNPRYQVTQFGKPVTLSCSQTLNHNVMYWYQQKSSQAPKLLFHYYDKDFNNEADTPDNFQSRRPNTSFCFLDIRSPGLGDTAMYLCATSRGGDSHEQYFGPGTRLTVT.

CDR3 sequence reads: CASSQDHQRSYEQYF. CDR3 bases: TGTGCCAGCAGCCAAGATCATCAGCGATCCTACGAGCAGTACTTC. The chain carries TRBV3-1 (or the pseudogene TRBV3-2) and TRBJ2-7; unclear D gene. Germline CDR1 is LGHDT and CDR2 is YNNKEL (reference sequence). Trimming pared 0 bases from V and 1 base from J, leaving 10 bases between. CDR3 length: 15 residues.

This clone was seen ten or more times. The V gene is TRBV6-5, the J gene TRBJ1-1; no clear D gene. V was trimmed by 5 bases and J by 3 bases, leaving 10 bases between them. The V gene's germline CDR1 is MNHEY and CDR2 SVGAGI. The CDR3 covers 13 residues. Here the CDR3 DNA reads TGTGCCAGCAGTCTACAAGAGGACACTGAAGCTTTCTTT. This sequence encodes CASSLQEDTEAFF.

The rearrangement links TRBV3-1 (or the pseudogene TRBV3-2) to TRBJ1-6, with D possibly being TRBD1 (6 bases). Trimming cost V 4 bases and J 14 bases, with 21 bases left between them. Per germline, CDR1 LGHDT and CDR2 YNNKEL (reference sequence). This CDR3 is 15 amino acids long. The CDR3 region is CASSPMGGPYVSLHF. The CDR3 DNA is TGTGCCAGCAGCCCGATGGGGGGGCCCTACGTGTCCCTCCACTTT.

The chain has TRBV28 and TRBJ2-5; the match to TRBD1 covers 11 bases. Germline lookup yields CDR1 MDHEN and CDR2 SYDVKM. CDR3 length equals 14 residues. After removal of 4 bases from V and 4 bases from J, the junction contained 2 bases not matched to a gene. The CDR3 here is CASSYGTGGETQYF. In DNA, the CDR3 is TGTGCCAGCAGTTACGGGACAGGGGGAGAGACCCAGTACTTC.

V and J are TRBV18 and TRBJ1-1; D remains unclear. The CDR3 spans 15 residues. Trimming removed 0 bases at V and 1 base at J, with 9 bases between. Looked up from germline, CDR1 is KGHSH and CDR2 is LQKENI. The CDR3 loop reads CASSPPGVRNTEAFF. CDR3 bases: TGTGCCAGCTCACCACCGGGCGTTAGGAACACTGAAGCTTTCTTT.

The V gene is TRBV3-1 (or the pseudogene TRBV3-2), the J gene TRBJ2-5, with TRBD1 matching over 11 bases. This CDR3 region has 16 residues. The germline V gene has CDR1 LGHDT and CDR2 YNNKEL (reference sequence). After removal of 3 bases from V and 5 bases from J, the junction contained 8 bases not matched to a gene. The CDR3 protein is CASSQTRTGGLETQYF. For the CDR3, the DNA is TGTGCCAGCAGCCAGACCCGGACAGGGGGCCTGGAGACCCAGTACTTC.